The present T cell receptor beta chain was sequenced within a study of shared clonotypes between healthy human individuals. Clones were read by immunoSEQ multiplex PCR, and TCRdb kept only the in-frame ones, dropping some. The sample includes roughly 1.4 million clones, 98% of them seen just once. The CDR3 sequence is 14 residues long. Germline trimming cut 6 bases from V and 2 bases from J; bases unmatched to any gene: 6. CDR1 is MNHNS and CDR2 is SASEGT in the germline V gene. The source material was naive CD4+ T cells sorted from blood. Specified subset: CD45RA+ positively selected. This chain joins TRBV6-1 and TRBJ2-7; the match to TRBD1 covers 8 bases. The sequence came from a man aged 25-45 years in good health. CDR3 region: CASSRTGFAYEQYF. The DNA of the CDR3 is TGTGCCAGCAGCCGGACAGGGTTCGCCTACGAGCAGTACTTC.